The 20 T cell receptor beta chains presented below share a single source sample, sequenced in a study of cytomegalovirus exposure and HLA in healthy donors. The PCR ran on 60 Vbeta and 13 Jbeta primers. Assay used: immunoSEQ multiplex PCR; TCRdb lists only in-frame clones, some missing. Found here are about 200,000 clones, roughly 80% of them singletons; the top ten hold 1.7%. Input material: PBMCs. Every receptor here comes from a middle-aged man in good health and CMV-seronegative.

Details on this clone: Other DNA sequences of this sample code for an identical CDR3. V and J are TRBV5-6 and TRBJ1-5; no clear D. V lost 0 bases and J 1 base, leaving 5 bases between the germline ends. The CDR3 totals 14 residues. Germline values: CDR1 SGHDT, CDR2 YYEEEE. The CDR3 region has the DNA TGTGCCAGCAGCTTGGGAGGAAGCAATCAGCCCCAGCATTTT. Translating gives CASSLGGSNQPQHF.

This rearrangement joins TRBV18 to TRBJ2-5, with 8 bases identical to TRBD1. Germline V gene data show CDR1 as KGHSH and CDR2 as LQKENI. There are 14 residues in the CDR3. With 1 base clipped from V and 5 bases from J, the junction kept 3 bases outside the gene matches. CDR3 DNA sequence: TGTGCCAGCTCACCACGGACAGGGAGGGAGACCCAGTACTTC. It encodes CASSPRTGRETQYF. The full variable domain, with the rest looked up from reference TRBV18 and TRBJ2-5, is NAGVMQNPRHLVRRRGQEARLRCSPMKGHSHVYWYRQLPEEGLKFMVYLQKENIIDESGMPKERFSAEFPKEGPSILRIQQVVRGDSAAYFCASSPRTGRETQYFGPGTRLLVL.

The chain has TRBV27 and TRBJ2-7; D might be TRBD2 (5 bases). The CDR3 totals 12 residues. V was shortened by 7 bases and J by 2 bases, with 9 bases between the two germline ends. CDR1 and CDR2 from the germline V gene are MNHEY and SMNVEV (reference sequence). CDR3 nucleotide sequence: TGTGCCAGCATGTCGGGAACCTACGAGCAGTACTTC. Protein product: CASMSGTYEQYF.

The chain links TRBV9 to TRBJ1-1; possibly TRBD1 for D (6 bases). The V end lost 3 bases, the J end lost 1 base, and 10 bases lay between the germline ends. In germline, CDR1 is SGDLS, CDR2 YYNGEE. The CDR3 has 14 residues. The CDR3 loop reads CASSAQTGNTEAFF. The CDR3 nucleotides are TGTGCCAGCAGCGCCCAGACAGGGAACACTGAAGCTTTCTTT.

This clone has just one count. J is TRBJ1-2 and V is TRBV19; a possible D gene is TRBD1 (5 bases). V was shortened by 3 bases and J by 4 bases, with 12 bases between the two germline ends. The CDR3 has 14 amino acids. CDR1 and CDR2 from the germline V gene are LNHDA and SQIVND (reference sequence). The CDR3 loop is CASSISGGSYGYTF. Here the CDR3 DNA reads TGTGCCAGTAGTATTTCGGGGGGTAGCTATGGCTACACCTTC.

Only a few counts were recorded for this clone. The chain carries TRBV29-1 and TRBJ2-7; D is perhaps TRBD2 (8 bases). The CDR3 loop spans 15 amino acids. Germline-derived CDR1 and CDR2 are SQVTM and ANQGSEA. V shed 6 bases and J shed 3 bases, with 21 bases lying between them. The CDR3 DNA sequence: TGCAGCGTCCAGGGGGGCGGGGGGCTTCTCTACGAGCAGTACTTC. Its protein product is CSVQGGGGLLYEQYF.

This clone has just one count. This chain links TRBV29-1 with TRBJ1-3; weak D call: TRBD1 (5 bases). Germline CDR1 is SQVTM and CDR2 is ANQGSEA. Trimming shortened V by 5 bases and J by 2 bases, and 7 bases separated the two germline ends. This CDR3 is built from 12 residues. The CDR3 sequence: CSVWGAGNTIYF. CDR3 DNA sequence: TGCAGCGTTTGGGGGGCTGGAAACACCATATATTTT. Combining the CDR3 with reference TRBV29-1 and TRBJ1-3 gives the whole variable domain SAVISQKPSRDICQRGTSLTIQCQVDSQVTMMFWYRQQPGQSLTLIATANQGSEATYESGFVIDKFPISRPNLTFSTLTVSNMSPEDSSIYLCSVWGAGNTIYFGEGSWLTVV.

In DNA form, the CDR3 reads TGCGCCAGCAGCCCAGGGGGGCGAGCGACGGGAAACACCATATATTTT. Protein product: CASSPGGRATGNTIYF. The gene calls are TRBV4-1 and TRBJ1-3; 7 bases are shared with TRBD1. Germline assignment: CDR1 MGHRA and CDR2 YSYEKL. The CDR3 totals 16 residues. J was trimmed by 4 bases and V by 4 bases; bases with no gene match: 10.

This clone was found once. V usage is TRBV28 and J usage is TRBJ2-7; D possibly corresponds to TRBD1 (7 bases). Germline V gene sequence: CDR1 MDHEN, CDR2 SYDVKM. The length of the CDR3 is 16 residues. V lost 3 bases and J lost 2, with 17 bases in between. The CDR3 reads CASSFPRQGGPYEQYF. In nucleotides, the CDR3 is TGTGCCAGCAGTTTTCCCCGGCAGGGGGGACCCTACGAGCAGTACTTC.

V and J are TRBV14 and TRBJ2-3; 7 bases line up with TRBD1. Trimming took 3 bases from V and 3 from J; bases not matched to a gene: 15. Germline CDR1 reads SGHDN; CDR2 reads FVKESK. The CDR3 loop spans 18 amino acids. Here the CDR3 reads CASSHRGQRGLRTDTQYF. In DNA, the CDR3 is TGTGCCAGCAGCCATCGTGGACAGAGGGGGCTCCGGACAGATACGCAGTATTTT. Looking up the rest from reference TRBV14 and TRBJ2-3 gives the full variable domain: EAGVTQFPSHSVIEKGQTVTLRCDPISGHDNLYWYRRVMGKEIKFLLHFVKESKQDESGMPNNRFLAERTGGTYSTLKVQPAELEDSGVYFCASSHRGQRGLRTDTQYFGPGTRLTVL.

V and J are TRBV5-1 and TRBJ2-7; TRBD2 is a possible D gene (7 bases). Germline CDR1 SGHRS, CDR2 YFSETQ. The CDR3 totals 15 residues. Trimming shortened V by 1 base and J by 2 bases, and 13 bases separated the two germline ends. DNA of the CDR3: TGCGCCAGCAGCTTGAGGGAGGGGGTAACCTACGAGCAGTACTTC. Translating it yields CASSLREGVTYEQYF.

The chain couples TRBV25-1 to TRBJ2-1; possible D gene TRBD2, 5 bases. CDR3 length equals 15 residues. The ends were cut back, 1 base at V and 6 bases at J, with 13 bases in the middle. In germline, CDR1 is MGHDK, CDR2 SYGVNS. CDR3 DNA: TGTGCCAGCAGTGAATGGCGGGTGCAACGCAATGAGCAGTTCTTC. Translation: CASSEWRVQRNEQFF.

The chain uses TRBV30 and TRBJ2-3, with 8 positions matching TRBD2. Germline CDR1 and CDR2: GTSNPN and SVGIG (reference sequence). The CDR3 contains 15 residues. V was clipped by 0 bases and J by 3 bases; unmatched bases: 5. Here the CDR3 reads CAWSVASGSTDTQYF. Written as DNA, the CDR3 is TGTGCCTGGAGTGTAGCGAGCGGGAGTACAGATACGCAGTATTTT.

The V gene is TRBV7-8, the J gene TRBJ2-6, with TRBD1 matching 8 bases. Per germline, CDR1 SGHVS and CDR2 FQNEAQ. The CDR3 has 17 residues. V shed 6 bases, J shed 4 bases, and the junction held 11 bases outside the gene matches. CDR3 nucleotide sequence: TGTGCCAGCAGTACGACCCTCAGGGGGCGCGGGGCCAACGTCCTGACTTTC. It translates to CASSTTLRGRGANVLTF.

The chain uses TRBV7-9 and TRBJ1-1, with TRBD1 matching 8 bases. This CDR3 is 15 amino acids long. V dropped 5 bases and J dropped 4; count of bases not matched to a gene: 9. The germline V gene has CDR1 SEHNR and CDR2 FQNEAQ (reference sequence). CDR3 amino acids: CASSPGGRGGTEAFF. CDR3 bases: TGTGCCAGCAGCCCAGGGGGCAGGGGTGGCACTGAAGCTTTCTTT.

The chain employs TRBV29-1 and TRBJ2-7; 8 bases are a match to TRBD2. The CDR3 sequence is 13 residues long. Unmatched junction bases numbered 5, after V lost 4 bases and J lost 3 bases. The V gene's germline CDR1 is SQVTM and CDR2 ANQGSEA. This CDR3 reads CSVAAGTSYEQYF. The CDR3 region has the DNA TGCAGCGTTGCCGCAGGGACTAGCTACGAGCAGTACTTC.

V usage is TRBV28 and J usage is TRBJ2-3, with D possibly TRBD2 on 6 matching bases. Germline-derived CDR1 and CDR2 are MDHEN and SYDVKM. The V end lost 0 bases, the J end lost 6 bases, and 10 bases lay between the germline ends. The CDR3 has 14 residues. For the CDR3, the DNA is TGTGCCAGCAGTTTATGGGGGGGTCCGGATACGCAGTATTTT. It codes for CASSLWGGPDTQYF.

The table lists this clone with a few counts. DNA for the CDR3: TGTGCCAGCAGCGCAGGGAATTCACCCCTCCACTTT. It specifies CASSAGNSPLHF. The rearrangement joins TRBV7-6 to TRBJ1-6, with D possibly being TRBD1 (5 bases). Per germline, CDR1 SGHVS and CDR2 FNYEAQ. CDR3 length: 12 amino acids. V was pared by 5 bases and J by 7 bases, with 6 bases between.

This rearrangement joins TRBV27 to TRBJ2-1; 7 bases are shared with TRBD1. Germline-derived CDR1 and CDR2 are MNHEY and SMNVEV (reference sequence). CDR3 length: 13 residues. After removal of 9 bases from V and 7 bases from J, the junction contained 9 bases not matched to a gene. The CDR3 loop is CASGNRGWNEQFF. As DNA, the CDR3 is TGTGCCAGTGGGAACAGGGGATGGAATGAGCAGTTCTTC.

This chain links TRBV7-3 with TRBJ2-7; possible D gene TRBD1, 6 bases. The CDR3 has 15 residues. The germline V and J ends were trimmed by 5 bases and 4 bases, with 18 bases remaining between them. Germline V lookup: CDR1 SGHTA, CDR2 FQGTGA. The CDR3 nucleotides read TGTGCCAGCAGCGTGGACAGCTTGGGGGTTTACGAGCAGTACTTC. This translates into CASSVDSLGVYEQYF.